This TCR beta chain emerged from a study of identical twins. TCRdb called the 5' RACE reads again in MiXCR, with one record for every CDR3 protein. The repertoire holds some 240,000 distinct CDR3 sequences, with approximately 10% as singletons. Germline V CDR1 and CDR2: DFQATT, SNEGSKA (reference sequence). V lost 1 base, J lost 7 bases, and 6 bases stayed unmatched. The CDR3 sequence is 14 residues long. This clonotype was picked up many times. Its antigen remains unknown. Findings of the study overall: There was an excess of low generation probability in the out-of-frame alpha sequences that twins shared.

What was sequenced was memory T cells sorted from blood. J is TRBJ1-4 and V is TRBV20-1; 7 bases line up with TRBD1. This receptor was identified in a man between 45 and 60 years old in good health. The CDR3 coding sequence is TGCAGTGCTAGAGCCGGGACAGCTAGTGAAAAACTGTTTTTT. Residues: CSARAGTASEKLFF.